The text below deals with one TCR beta chain. Its antigen is still unknown. The data were taken from a study of T-cell reconstitution after alpha-beta-depleted transplantation in children. Study results and caveats: T-cell numbers and diversity, one year after transplant, stemmed largely from T cells that were newly produced. Alpha-beta T cells about two months after transplant reportedly derived from several hundred expanded graft clones.

Unique molecular identifiers featured in how the TCRbeta library was prepared. TCRdb used MiXCR to reprocess the PCR reads, holding one entry per CDR3 protein. The table has about 400,000 distinct CDR3 sequences, about a sixth seen once. V lost 5 bases and J lost 0, with 14 bases in between. This CDR3 region has 14 residues. CDR1 is SQVTM, CDR2 ANQGSEA, per germline. The source was PBMCs, mostly from graft donor cells, collected 360 days after TCRalphabeta/CD19-depleted stem cell transplant. The rearrangement links TRBV29-1 to TRBJ2-7; possible D gene TRBD2, 5 bases. The clonotype was recovered from a boy younger than two who had a stem cell transplant for Wiskott-Aldrich syndrome, so the T cells may come from the graft donor. CDR3 sequence: CSVRVDSHSYEQYF. CDR3 DNA sequence: TGCAGCGTTCGGGTGGACTCACACTCCTACGAGCAGTACTTC.